Below, one T cell receptor (beta chain) is given with its context. Its antigen remains undetermined. Per-base qualities were not stored, and no clone one base away is much larger. The intended sense of this specimen's treatment or condition label: roughly ten-day PBMC culture with coronavirus spike peptide pools or control peptides (ViraFEST assay). The study used the ViraFEST assay, which expanded antigen-specific T cells with peptide pools and then identified expanded clonotypes by TCR sequencing. Positive SARS-CoV-2 PCR tests in the convalescent patients dated from March to December 2020, before Alpha, Beta and Delta variants emerged in the United States. PBMCs were cultured at roughly 2 million per well in IMDM supplemented with roughly 5% human AB serum and about 9.5 IU/ml IL-2, with roughly 9.5 ug/ml peptide pools added. Half of the culture medium was replaced with fresh IL-2-containing medium on days 3 and 7. After 10 to 11 days of culture, CD4+ T cells were isolated by negative selection using the EasySep CD4+ T cell isolation kit. PBMCs were separated from whole blood using Ficoll-Paque Plus gradient centrifugation and then either used fresh or cryopreserved at -140C. Culture conditions were generally each tested in triplicate wells.

There are 15 amino acids in the CDR3, from cysteine to phenylalanine inclusive. Only the CDR3 part of the read is kept: 45 bases, read in frame from the first base. CDR1 and CDR2, per the germline V gene, are SGHAT and FQNNGV. V is cut by 5 bases and J by 5 bases, and the space between the germline ends is 15 bases. This entry belongs to a study of vaccination and CD4 T cells after COVID-19 (dated by TCRdb to the early 2020s). General notes on the study: Every convalescent patient had a positive nasal swab PCR test for SARS-CoV-2, with mild disease in several patients and severe disease in one. Post-vaccine blood samples were obtained a median of about 77 days after the second vaccine dose, with a range of roughly 13 to 250 days. Two doses of either the Pfizer-BioNTech BNT162b2 vaccine (n=8) or the Moderna mRNA-1273 vaccine (n=2) were administered to participants. As controls, cultures received a CEFX viral epitope pool (the positive control), an HIV-1 Nef peptide pool (the negative control), or no peptide at all. In over 8 COVID-19 convalescent patients and a handful of infection-naive healthy vaccine recipients, researchers compared the spike-specific CD4+ TCR repertoire from before mRNA vaccination with the repertoire from after. Post-COVID blood samples from convalescent patients were collected a median of approximately 93 days after diagnosis, with a range of 35 to 161 days. The cultures were stimulated with overlapping spike peptide pools from SARS-CoV-2 and from the common cold coronaviruses HCoV-NL63, HCoV-OC43 and HCoV-229E. The convalescent cohort comprised six males and four females, including two Hispanic individuals, seven Caucasians, two Asians and one multiracial person.

Library preparation was by PCR. DNA from cultured CD4+ T cells was subjected to TCR sequencing with the Oncomine TCR Beta short-read assay at the Johns Hopkins FTIC core. Genomic DNA was extracted from the cultured CD4+ T cells with the QIAamp micro DNA kit. Oncomine TCR Beta libraries from cultured CD4+ T cells were pooled using unique dual indexes and sequenced on an Illumina iSeq 100. As for the authors' bioinformatics: Non-productive sequences were filtered out, and CDR3s that did not start with C, did not end with F or W, or were shorter than 7 amino acids were discarded. The MANAFEST web application was used to identify antigen-specific clonotypes by comparing peptide-stimulated wells against reference wells and other culture wells. An FDR below 0.05, an odds ratio above 5, and a productive frequency above 0.1% in at least two of three replicate wells were required for clones to be considered positive. Clonotypes that were significantly expanded in both SARS-CoV-2 spike wells and at least one common cold coronavirus spike condition were defined as cross-reactive. Using R version 3.6.1, CDR3 homology was evaluated through Levenshtein distances (stringdist) along with unrooted phylogenetic trees (ape). TCRdb reprocessed the public reads (quality trimming at Q25 with fastp, clone calling with MiXCR) and kept in-frame beta chains. Here each entry gathers all rows of one CDR3 protein and keeps the most common genes and DNA. Here the V and J calls rest on TCRdb's processing, not on the authors' analysis. The sample yields about 11,000 distinct CDR3 sequences; roughly three quarters were counted once. The top ten clonotypes cover about 11% of the sample.

Broader findings and caveats from the paper: Only a relatively small number of convalescent patients were included in the study, and early timepoints following natural infection were not analyzed. In convalescent patients, a median approximately 89% of post-vaccine SARS-CoV-2-reactive clones were detected only after vaccination, suggesting vaccine-specific priming. An increase in the median number of SARS-CoV-2-reactive clonotypes from some 20 after infection to 35 to 40 after vaccination was observed, but the change was not found to be significant. Of the vaccine-specific clones in convalescent patients, 304 of 307, or nearly all, reacted only to SARS-CoV-2 spike and did not cross-react with common cold coronaviruses.

What was sequenced was CD4+ T cells from blood, cultured in vitro. The rearrangement combines TRBV11-2 with TRBJ2-2; the best D guess is TRBD1, with 6 bases matching. The TCR originated in a human donor who had recovered from COVID-19. The nucleotide sequence reads as follows: TGTGCCAGCAGCCCCCCAGGGGCGCGGACCGGGGAGCTGTTTTTT. It is translated as CASSPPGARTGELFF. Where the CDR3 stops, the reference TRBV11-2 and TRBJ2-2 genes take over; the full variable domain is EAGVAQSPRYKIIEKRQSVAFWCNPISGHATLYWYQQILGQGPKLLIQFQNNGVVDDSQLPKDRFSAERLKGVDSTLKIQPAKLEDSAVYLCASSPPGARTGELFFGEGSRLTVL.